The source of this TCR beta chain is a study of cytomegalovirus exposure and HLA in healthy donors. The PCR made use of 60 Vbeta and 13 Jbeta primers. Produced via immunoSEQ multiplex PCR; TCRdb's table is partial and in-frame only. The table shows roughly 100,000 clones, with 85% to 90% occurring only once. CDR3 length equals 15 residues. Between the trimmed V and J ends, which lost 5 bases and 1 base, there was a span of 13 bases. From germline, CDR1 is SGHTA and CDR2 FQGTGA. Sample: PBMCs. The V and J genes are TRBV7-3 and TRBJ2-3; tentatively, D is TRBD1 (6 bases). This TCR was sampled from a man aged 30 to 39 in good health and CMV-seronegative. The CDR3 DNA follows: TGTGCCAGCAGCCCAAGGGACATAGGCACAGATACGCAGTATTTT. This encodes CASSPRDIGTDTQYF.